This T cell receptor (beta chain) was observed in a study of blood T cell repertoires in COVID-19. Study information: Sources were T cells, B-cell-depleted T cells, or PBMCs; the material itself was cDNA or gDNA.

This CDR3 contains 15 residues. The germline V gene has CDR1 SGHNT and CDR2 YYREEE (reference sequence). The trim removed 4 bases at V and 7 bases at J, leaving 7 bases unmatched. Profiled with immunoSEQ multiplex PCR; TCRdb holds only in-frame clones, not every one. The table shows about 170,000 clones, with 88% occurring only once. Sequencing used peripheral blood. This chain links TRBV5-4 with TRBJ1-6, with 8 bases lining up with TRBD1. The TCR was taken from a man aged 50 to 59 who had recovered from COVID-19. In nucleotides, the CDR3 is TGTGCCAGCAGCCTTCGAACAGGGGGAAATTCACCCCTCCACTTT. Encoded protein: CASSLRTGGNSPLHF. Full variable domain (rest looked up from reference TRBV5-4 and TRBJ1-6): ETGVTQSPTHLIKTRGQQVTLRCSSQSGHNTVSWYQQALGQGPQFIFQYYREEENGRGNFPPRFSGLQFPNYSSELNVNALELDDSALYLCASSLRTGGNSPLHFGNGTRLTVT.